The source of this T cell receptor (beta chain) is a study of blood T cell repertoires in COVID-19. Sequencing was performed with immunoSEQ multiplex PCR; in TCRdb, only in-frame clones are kept and a portion is missing. Among a few hundred thousand clones listed, about 83% were seen once. The CDR3 has 14 amino acids. Germline CDR1 and CDR2: SEHNR and FQNEAQ (reference sequence). Trimming shortened V by 5 bases and J by 8 bases, and 18 bases separated the two germline ends. This sequence was found in a woman younger than 45 with COVID-19, enrolled during active disease. The rearrangement uses TRBV7-9 and TRBJ1-2; D not resolved. The sample taken for sequencing was peripheral blood. This chain's CDR3 is CASSPPGAGRGYTF. CDR3 DNA: TGTGCCAGCAGCCCCCCGGGTGCGGGAAGAGGCTACACCTTC.